The source of this T cell receptor beta chain is a study of blood T cell repertoires in COVID-19. Clones were sequenced by immunoSEQ multiplex PCR, and TCRdb holds only the in-frame ones, with some missing. The sample consists of under 200,000 clones, approximately 90% of them appearing once. The germline CDR1 and CDR2 sequences are LNHDA and SQIVND (reference sequence). Trimming took 4 bases from V and 5 from J; bases not matched to a gene: 1. The CDR3 has 12 amino acids. The chain recombines TRBV19 with TRBJ2-7, with TRBD2 matching 8 bases. The receptor was isolated from a woman in her 40s in a cohort exposed to, infected with or recovered from COVID-19 (not recorded which). Sequencing was done on a sample of PBMCs or T cells enriched from blood (not recorded which). The CDR3 bases are TGTGCCAGTAGTACTAGCGGGCACGAGCAGTACTTC. This gives the protein CASSTSGHEQYF.